Here is one T cell receptor (beta chain) with its context. What this receptor recognizes is not known. No much larger clone is present one base from it, and per-base qualities are unavailable. These data come from a study of technical replicates of blood from several donors (dated by TCRdb to 2015 to 2018). The protocol used for the library was the immunoSEQ multiplex PCR assay. Here the immuneACCESS table is served through TCRdb, limited to in-frame sequences with V and J called. Missing clones are a known gap in these copies; in checked studies unresolved V genes cover under half, and the rest lacks a known reason. This sample lists about 50,000 clones; around 90% were detected once. The ten top clones hold about 3.9% of the sample. The CDR3 runs 15 amino acids, cysteine and phenylalanine included. The entry retains the CDR3 DNA only, 45 bases that are in frame from base 1. Via the germline V gene, CDR1 is SQVTM and CDR2 ANQGSEA. Clipping removes 8 bases from V and 2 bases from J, with 10 as the unmatched junction base count.

This TCR came from a human donor in good health. Some clones in this sample may be carry-over from other donors' samples. The rearranged segments are TRBV29-1 and TRBJ1-5; 9 bases in the middle match TRBD1. What was sequenced was PBMCs. CDR3 reads: CSSGQGTSGNQPQHF. The DNA reads TGCAGCTCAGGACAGGGGACATCGGGCAATCAGCCCCAGCATTTT.